These 14 T cell receptor beta chains came from one sample sequenced in a study of blood T cell repertoires in COVID-19. Assay used: immunoSEQ multiplex PCR; TCRdb lists only in-frame clones, some missing. Here the sample spans roughly 700,000 clones, approximately 90% being singletons. Material for sequencing was peripheral blood. The receptors were sampled from a young woman with acute or convalescent COVID-19.

The chain has TRBV27 and TRBJ1-2, with 7 bases aligning to TRBD1. Germline loops: CDR1 MNHEY, CDR2 SMNVEV (reference sequence). V lost 4 bases and J lost 2; bases outside the gene matches: 19. This CDR3 contains 19 residues. The CDR3 here is CASSSRMVTGANSNYGYTF. The CDR3 DNA follows: TGTGCCAGCAGTTCGCGGATGGTAACAGGGGCCAACTCAAACTATGGCTACACCTTC.

This clone came up once. The rearrangement links TRBV5-4 to TRBJ2-5; maybe TRBD2 (5 bases). Germline V gene data show CDR1 as SGHNT and CDR2 as YYREEE (reference sequence). CDR3 length: 13 amino acids. V lost 5 bases and J lost 4, with 12 bases in between. CDR3 sequence reads: CASSLDSGETQYF. In DNA form, the CDR3 reads TGTGCCAGCAGTCTGGACTCGGGAGAGACCCAGTACTTC.

On this clone itself: Other DNA sequences in this specimen translate into the identical CDR3. The CDR3 spells CASVRNTEAFF. CDR3 DNA: TGTGCCAGCGTGAGGAACACTGAAGCTTTCTTT. The chain employs TRBV25-1 and TRBJ1-1, with D unresolved. V dropped 8 bases and J dropped 1 base, with 5 bases sitting between them. From germline, CDR1 is MGHDK and CDR2 SYGVNS. The CDR3 spans 11 residues.

The chain has TRBV28 and TRBJ1-1, with TRBD1 matching 8 bases. The CDR3 extends over 14 amino acids. CDR1 and CDR2 (germline): MDHEN, SYDVKM. V gave up 6 bases and J gave up 3 bases; unmatched junction bases: 6. CDR3: CASSSPTGDTEAFF. The CDR3 DNA follows: TGTGCCAGCAGCTCCCCGACAGGGGACACTGAAGCTTTCTTT.

V usage is TRBV10-2 and J usage is TRBJ1-6, with unresolved D. Germline CDR1 reads WSHSY; CDR2 reads SAAADI. The V end was cut by 3 bases, the J end by 3 bases, with 9 bases between. The CDR3 spans 15 residues. DNA of the CDR3: TGCGCCAGCAGTGAACCGGGTATCTATAATTCACCCCTCCACTTT. Protein product: CASSEPGIYNSPLHF.

This clone was observed once. The chain combines TRBV2 with TRBJ1-1; D gene ambiguous. From germline, CDR1 is SNHLY and CDR2 FYNNEI. The CDR3 contains 12 residues. The V gene lost 3 bases and the J gene lost 10 bases, with 12 bases spanning the gap. The CDR3, as DNA: TGTGCCAGCAGTGATTCGCGCTCTGGAGCTTTCTTT. Protein product: CASSDSRSGAFF.

Note on this clone: Sequence at one end of the junction differs from germline and may be a read error. The rearrangement uses TRBV7-3 and TRBJ1-6; D remains unclear. CDR1 and CDR2 from the germline V gene are SGHTA and FQGTGA. The CDR3 has 15 amino acids. CDR3 DNA: TGTGCCAGCAGCTTAACAGCAGGAGGGAATTCACCCCCCCACTTT. This sequence encodes CASSLTAGGNSPPHF.

V gene TRBV5-1 combines with J gene TRBJ2-7; TRBD1 matches 9 bases. CDR3 size: 17 residues. CDR1 is SGHRS and CDR2 is YFSETQ in the germline V gene. V gave up 0 bases and J gave up 2 bases; unmatched junction bases: 9. As DNA, the CDR3 is TGCGCCAGCAGCTTGGTAGTGAATCGACAGGGGGCCTACGAGCAGTACTTC. This sequence encodes CASSLVVNRQGAYEQYF.

The J gene is TRBJ2-7, the V gene TRBV7-6; tentative D call: TRBD2 (6 bases). This CDR3 has 15 amino acids. Germline values: CDR1 SGHVS, CDR2 FNYEAQ. Trimming took off 5 bases at V and 2 bases at J, with 16 bases between the two ends. This CDR3 is CASSPIRAGPYEQYF. Written as DNA, the CDR3 is TGTGCCAGCAGCCCCATTCGAGCGGGCCCCTACGAGCAGTACTTC.

CDR3 coding DNA: TGTGCCAGCAGTTACTCGGGGGGGATATATGGCTACACCTTC. This gives the protein CASSYSGGIYGYTF. The chain recombines TRBV6-6 with TRBJ1-2, with a tentative D call TRBD1 (5 bases). Per germline, CDR1 MNHNY and CDR2 SVGAGI (reference sequence). This CDR3 comprises 14 residues. V lost 0 bases and J lost 5, with 10 bases in between.

The genes are TRBV29-1 and TRBJ1-1, with D uncertain. Trimming stripped 4 bases from V and 2 bases from J, with 11 bases between. This CDR3 spans 13 amino acids. From germline, CDR1 is SQVTM and CDR2 ANQGSEA. CDR3 DNA sequence: TGCAGCGTTGGGAGGAGAACTAACACTGAAGCTTTCTTT. It is translated as CSVGRRTNTEAFF.

The chain carries TRBV18 and TRBJ2-3, with TRBD1 identical over 11 bases. V lost 5 bases and J lost 0; bases outside the gene matches: 4. The CDR3 spans 16 residues. The germline V gene has CDR1 KGHSH and CDR2 LQKENI. CDR3 DNA: TGTGCCAGCTCATCGAGGACAGGGGGCAGCACAGATACGCAGTATTTT. Translated, it gives CASSSRTGGSTDTQYF. The whole variable domain, filled in from reference TRBV18 and TRBJ2-3, reads NAGVMQNPRHLVRRRGQEARLRCSPMKGHSHVYWYRQLPEEGLKFMVYLQKENIIDESGMPKERFSAEFPKEGPSILRIQQVVRGDSAAYFCASSSRTGGSTDTQYFGPGTRLTVL.

This clone was found a few times. The V and J genes are TRBV10-3 and TRBJ1-5; the D gene is possibly TRBD1 (5 bases). The germline V gene encodes CDR1 ENHRY and CDR2 SYGVKD. V lost 0 bases, J lost 6 bases, and 12 bases lay in between. This CDR3 contains 15 residues. CDR3 in DNA: TGTGCCATCAGTGAGTCTTCAGGGCTCGGTCAGCCCCAGCATTTT. This gives the protein CAISESSGLGQPQHF.

The J gene is TRBJ2-1, the V gene TRBV3-1 (or the pseudogene TRBV3-2); 9 bases fit TRBD2. The germline CDR1 and CDR2 sequences are LGHDT and YNNKEL (reference sequence). After removal of 4 bases from V and 2 bases from J, the junction contained 3 bases not matched to a gene. The CDR3 covers 15 residues. The CDR3, as DNA: TGTGCCAGCAGCCTTAGCGGGGGAACCTACAATGAGCAGTTCTTC. Translation gives CASSLSGGTYNEQFF.